This TCR beta chain is drawn from a study of type 1 and type 2 diabetes patients. This CDR3 is built from 13 residues. The V gene's germline CDR1 is LNHNV and CDR2 YYDKDF (reference sequence). The V and J ends lost 9 bases and 3 bases, in that order; junction bases with no gene match: 4. In its sample, this clonotype was seen many times. Donors had no other autoimmune disease or infection in four weeks. The PCR template was genomic DNA. Multiplex PCR with 30 forward and 13 reverse primers amplified the TCR beta CDR3. TCRdb re-analysed the multiplex PCR reads in MiXCR, keeping a single row per CDR3 protein. The profile shows 250,000 or so distinct CDR3 sequences, more than 40% of them singletons.

The source is a man aged 18 to 35 with type 2 diabetes. This chain uses TRBV15 with TRBJ2-5; 10 bases are a match to TRBD2. The specimen sequenced was peripheral blood mononuclear cells (PBMCs). The CDR3 sequence: CATGSGREETQYF. CDR3 nucleotide sequence: TGTGCCACGGGGAGCGGGAGGGAAGAGACCCAGTACTTC.